These 32 T cell receptor beta chains were sequenced from one sample in a study of human T cells and chemical hapten exposure. Time point meaning: patch test 1, 2 weeks after DPC sensitization. This sample's treatment: therapeutic diphenylcyclopropenone sensitization with weekly scalp DPC. TCRdb recomputed calls from the RACE reads with MiXCR, one row per CDR3 protein. This table holds 150,000 to 200,000 distinct CDR3 sequences, about 15% found once. Sample: whole blood, taken in connection with sensitization to the hapten diphenylcyclopropenone (DPC). The receptors come from a woman aged 25 to 39 with alopecia areata. Some clones in this sample may be carry-over from other donors' samples.

This clonotype was counted many times. The chain uses TRBV5-6 and TRBJ1-2, with 8 bases lining up with TRBD1. The CDR3 runs 14 residues. Germline lookup yields CDR1 SGHDT and CDR2 YYEEEE. Germline trimming cut 3 bases from V and 4 bases from J; bases unmatched to any gene: 5. CDR3 nucleotides: TGTGCCAGCAGCTCCGGACAGGGCAGCTATGGCTACACCTTC. Encoded protein: CASSSGQGSYGYTF.

Ten or more counts support this clonotype. This chain joins TRBV20-1 and TRBJ2-3; unclear D gene. Trimming took 6 bases from V and 1 from J, leaving 17 bases between them. Germline loops: CDR1 DFQATT, CDR2 SNEGSKA (reference sequence). CDR3 length: 15 amino acids. The CDR3 spells CSAPVPTERTDTQYF. The CDR3 DNA follows: TGCAGTGCCCCCGTCCCAACGGAGCGCACAGATACGCAGTATTTT.

This clonotype came up many times. The rearrangement links TRBV12-3 or TRBV12-4 to TRBJ1-3, with 7 bases lining up with TRBD1. V lost 8 bases to trimming and J lost 1 base; unmatched junction nucleotides: 14. This CDR3 is built from 17 residues. In DNA form, the CDR3 reads TGTGCCAGCGGATACCAGAAGGGGGCTTCTTCTGGAAACACCATATATTTT. It codes for CASGYQKGASSGNTIYF.

This clonotype was counted ten times or more. V is TRBV19 and J is TRBJ2-5; a weak D match, TRBD1 (6 bases). Germline CDR1 LNHDA, CDR2 SQIVND (reference sequence). The CDR3 has 13 amino acids. Trimming removed 3 bases from V and 6 bases from J, with 11 bases in between. CDR3 DNA sequence: TGTGCCAGTAGTATTTTGGGGGCGAAGACCCAGTACTTC. This sequence encodes CASSILGAKTQYF.

This clonotype was picked up many times. The chain links TRBV12-3 or TRBV12-4 to TRBJ1-1, with TRBD1 identical over 8 bases. The CDR3 runs to 15 residues. Trimming removed 6 bases from V and 1 base from J; junction bases left unmatched: 7. Here the CDR3 DNA reads TGTGCCAGCAGCCTCCCAGGGACAGGGAACACTGAAGCTTTCTTT. Amino acids: CASSLPGTGNTEAFF.

The sample holds many counts of this clonotype. The chain links TRBV5-4 to TRBJ2-3; D ambiguous. Germline V gene lookup returns CDR1 SGHNT and CDR2 YYREEE (reference sequence). Trimming took off 4 bases at V and 0 bases at J, with 12 bases between the two ends. CDR3 size: 15 residues. In DNA, the CDR3 is TGTGCCAGCAGCGGCCCCACTTTTAGCACAGATACGCAGTATTTT. Amino acids: CASSGPTFSTDTQYF. The full variable domain, completed using reference TRBV5-4 and TRBJ2-3, is ETGVTQSPTHLIKTRGQQVTLRCSSQSGHNTVSWYQQALGQGPQFIFQYYREEENGRGNFPPRFSGLQFPNYSSELNVNALELDDSALYLCASSGPTFSTDTQYFGPGTRLTVL.

The chain uses TRBV6-2 or TRBV6-3 and TRBJ2-1; 10 nucleotides match TRBD2. The CDR3 loop spans 15 amino acids. V gave up 0 bases and J gave up 7 bases; unmatched junction bases: 3. In germline, CDR1 is MNHEY, CDR2 SVGEGT. This CDR3 is CASSYSSSGGNEQFF. CDR3 nucleotide sequence: TGTGCCAGCAGTTACTCGTCTAGCGGGGGAAATGAGCAGTTCTTC.

The rearrangement links TRBV7-6 to TRBJ1-5; 11 nucleotides align to TRBD1. Per the germline V gene, CDR1 is SGHVS and CDR2 is FNYEAQ. The CDR3 runs 15 residues. V lost 1 base and J lost 6; bases outside the gene matches: 2. CDR3 DNA sequence: TGTGCCAGCAGCTTAGGGACAGGGGGCACTCAGCCCCAGCATTTT. Protein sequence: CASSLGTGGTQPQHF.

The chain uses TRBV29-1 and TRBJ1-1, with 7 nucleotides matching TRBD1. Germline V CDR1 and CDR2: SQVTM, ANQGSEA. This CDR3 is built from 14 residues. The junction had 12 bases not matched to a gene; V was cut back by 7 bases and J by 4 bases. The CDR3 coding sequence is TGCAGCGCCGGAGAACAGGGGTTCGGCACTGAAGCTTTCTTT. This gives the protein CSAGEQGFGTEAFF.

The rearrangement links TRBV5-1 to TRBJ2-7; D not resolved. CDR1 is SGHRS, CDR2 YFSETQ, per germline. V lost 6 bases and J lost 3, with 10 bases in between. The CDR3 length is 12 residues. The CDR3 region is CASNAADYEQYF. As DNA, the CDR3 is TGCGCCAGCAATGCAGCCGACTACGAGCAGTACTTC.

This clonotype came up a few times. The chain has TRBV4-1 and TRBJ2-2, with 9 bases matching TRBD2. Germline values: CDR1 MGHRA, CDR2 YSYEKL. The CDR3 has 21 residues. The V gene end was trimmed by 5 bases and the J gene end by 0 bases; junction bases not matched to a gene: 19. The CDR3 spells CASSDPAGSWLAGANTGELFF. In nucleotides, the CDR3 is TGCGCCAGCAGCGACCCTGCCGGGAGTTGGTTAGCGGGAGCGAACACCGGGGAGCTGTTTTTT.

The rearrangement uses TRBV19 and TRBJ2-1, with D perhaps TRBD2 (5 bases). Trimming left V 7 bases short and J 5 bases short, with 15 bases between. Germline assignment: CDR1 LNHDA and CDR2 SQIVND (reference sequence). CDR3 length: 14 residues. The CDR3 sequence: CASNRGRVDNEQFF. The CDR3 DNA is TGTGCCAGTAATCGGGGAAGGGTCGACAATGAGCAGTTCTTC.

This clonotype was recorded a few times. The rearrangement uses TRBV27 and TRBJ2-5; 10 bases agree with TRBD2. Germline V lookup: CDR1 MNHEY, CDR2 SMNVEV (reference sequence). With 3 bases clipped from V and 5 bases from J, the junction kept 6 bases outside the gene matches. This CDR3 is 15 amino acids long. In nucleotides, the CDR3 is TGTGCCAGCAGTTTCCAGCGGGGGGGATTGGAGACCCAGTACTTC. Its translation is CASSFQRGGLETQYF.

In this sample, this clonotype turned up a few times. CDR3 protein: CASTSTSGSTDTQYF. The DNA for the CDR3 is TGCGCCAGCACCTCGACTAGCGGTAGCACAGATACGCAGTATTTT. The chain recombines TRBV10-2 with TRBJ2-3; the match to TRBD2 covers 9 bases. Germline V gene data show CDR1 as WSHSY and CDR2 as SAAADI. This CDR3 contains 15 residues. J lost 0 bases, V lost 7 bases, and 5 bases had no gene match.

The chain carries TRBV28 and TRBJ1-3; D unclear. Germline V lookup: CDR1 MDHEN, CDR2 SYDVKM. This CDR3 has 15 residues. V was clipped by 6 bases and J by 2 bases, with 14 bases between them. The CDR3, as DNA: TGTGCCAGCAGGCCGGGAAGTGTAGCTGGAAACACCATATATTTT. Amino acids: CASRPGSVAGNTIYF.

The rearrangement links TRBV7-8 to TRBJ1-1; 12 bases fit TRBD1. The CDR3 is 18 residues long. Trimming took 1 base from V and 3 from J; bases not matched to a gene: 9. CDR1 is SGHVS and CDR2 is FQNEAQ in the germline V gene. The CDR3 region has the DNA TGTGCCAGCAGCTTAGAGGCCTGGGACAGGGGGCTGTACACTGAAGCTTTCTTT. Translated: CASSLEAWDRGLYTEAFF.

This clonotype was counted a few times. V and J are TRBV2 and TRBJ2-5; 9 bases align to TRBD2. This CDR3 is 15 amino acids long. CDR1 is SNHLY, CDR2 FYNNEI, per germline. Trimming at V came to 2 bases and at J to 4 bases, leaving 5 bases not matched to a gene. The CDR3 protein is CASSERRGGGETQYF. The CDR3 region has the DNA TGTGCCAGCAGTGAAAGGCGGGGGGGCGGAGAGACCCAGTACTTC.

This chain joins TRBV29-1 and TRBJ2-5, with 12 nucleotides matching TRBD2. The length of the CDR3 is 12 residues. Germline V CDR1 and CDR2: SQVTM, ANQGSEA. V shed 3 bases and J 9 bases; nucleotides not matched to a gene: 2. CDR3 region: CSVELAGGAQYF. The DNA for the CDR3 is TGCAGCGTTGAGCTAGCGGGAGGGGCCCAGTACTTC.

The V and J genes are TRBV6-6 and TRBJ2-7; D is perhaps TRBD1 (6 bases). The germline V gene has CDR1 MNHNY and CDR2 SVGAGI (reference sequence). CDR3 length: 15 amino acids. Trimming shortened V by 6 bases and J by 2 bases, and 17 bases separated the two germline ends. CDR3 region: CASRAGTHSPYEQYF. The CDR3 DNA reads as TGTGCCAGCAGGGCCGGGACACACTCACCCTACGAGCAGTACTTC.

The chain employs TRBV12-3 or TRBV12-4 and TRBJ2-1, with 9 bases aligning to TRBD1. J was trimmed by 0 bases and V by 4 bases; bases with no gene match: 4. The length of the CDR3 is 16 residues. This chain's CDR3 is CASSSPGQGSYNEQFF. In DNA, the CDR3 is TGTGCCAGCAGTTCTCCGGGACAGGGCTCCTACAATGAGCAGTTCTTC.

A few counts support this clonotype. The chain uses TRBV28 and TRBJ1-5; the D gene is possibly TRBD1 (6 bases). The CDR3 runs 14 residues. Per germline, CDR1 MDHEN and CDR2 SYDVKM. V lost 6 bases, J lost 6 bases, and 15 bases lay in between. The CDR3 DNA sequence: TGTGCCAGCAGGGGGGCAGGGATGGCTCAGCCCCAGCATTTT. Translation: CASRGAGMAQPQHF.

This clonotype was counted a few times. The V call is TRBV4-3, the J call TRBJ1-2; D ambiguous. Germline CDR1 reads LGHNA; CDR2 reads YSLEER. With 4 bases removed from V and 6 bases from J, the gap between germline ends came to 15 bases. This CDR3 spans 14 amino acids. DNA for the CDR3: TGCGCCAGCAGCCCCCAATTAAACTTGGATGGCTACACCTTC. As protein: CASSPQLNLDGYTF.

This clonotype was seen many times. The chain has TRBV11-2 and TRBJ2-5; D not resolved. The CDR3 runs 13 residues. The V and J ends lost 5 bases and 1 base respectively, with 8 bases between them. Per the germline V gene, CDR1 is SGHAT and CDR2 is FQNNGV. The CDR3 region is CASSMVVQETQYF. The CDR3 DNA reads TGTGCCAGCAGCATGGTCGTCCAAGAGACCCAGTACTTC.

In its sample, this clonotype was seen many times. The CDR3 coding sequence is TGTGCCAGCAGCCAAGTCTTCTTTCGTGACAGGGGGCGCTACAATGAGCAGTTCTTC. Protein sequence: CASSQVFFRDRGRYNEQFF. This sequence joins TRBV14 and TRBJ2-1, with 10 bases fitting TRBD1. The CDR3 consists of 19 residues. V shed 1 base and J 3 bases; nucleotides not matched to a gene: 12. Per the germline V gene, CDR1 is SGHDN and CDR2 is FVKESK.

This clonotype was detected only a few times. This sequence joins TRBV2 and TRBJ2-3; 11 bases agree with TRBD2. This CDR3 has 15 residues. Trimming at V came to 9 bases and at J to 6 bases, leaving 11 bases not matched to a gene. Germline CDR1 SNHLY, CDR2 FYNNEI. For the CDR3, the DNA is TGTGCCAGTGGGACTAGCGGTGTTTTTGGGGATACGCAGTATTTT. Residues: CASGTSGVFGDTQYF. The variable domain in full, completed from reference TRBV2 and TRBJ2-3, reads EPEVTQTPSHQVTQMGQEVILRCVPISNHLYFYWYRQILGQKVEFLVSFYNNEISEKSEIFDDQFSVERPDGSNFTLKIRSTKLEDSAMYFCASGTSGVFGDTQYFGPGTRLTVL.

V usage is TRBV7-2 and J usage is TRBJ2-5; 8 nucleotides agree with TRBD1. The CDR3 loop spans 14 amino acids. With 5 bases clipped from V and 4 bases from J, the junction kept 6 bases outside the gene matches. CDR1 and CDR2 from the germline V gene are SGHTA and FQGNSA. This chain's CDR3 is CASSRGTGGETQYF. CDR3 DNA sequence: TGTGCCAGCAGCCGTGGGACAGGAGGAGAGACCCAGTACTTC.

V and J are TRBV11-2 and TRBJ2-1; TRBD2 matches 10 bases. The V gene's germline CDR1 is SGHAT and CDR2 FQNNGV. There are 16 residues in the CDR3. V was clipped by 6 bases and J by 7 bases; unmatched bases: 12. CDR3 sequence (DNA): TGTGCCAGCAGAGGACGTAGGACTAGCGGCGAGAATGAGCAGTTCTTC. It is translated as CASRGRRTSGENEQFF.

This chain joins TRBV5-6 and TRBJ1-4; D uncertain. CDR3 length: 12 amino acids. Germline values: CDR1 SGHDT, CDR2 YYEEEE. V lost 2 bases to trimming and J lost 10 bases, with 9 bases between them. CDR3 DNA sequence: TGTGCCAGCAGCTTAGCAGCCGGAAAACTGTTTTTT. As protein: CASSLAAGKLFF.

This chain connects TRBV29-1 to TRBJ1-2; possible D gene TRBD1, 5 bases. The ends were cut back, 1 base at V and 4 bases at J, with 10 bases in the middle. Germline CDR1 is SQVTM and CDR2 is ANQGSEA. CDR3 size: 13 residues. CDR3 sequence reads: CSVEGGEIYGYTF. The DNA of the CDR3 is TGCAGCGTTGAAGGGGGCGAGATCTATGGCTACACCTTC.

This clonotype was counted ten times or more. In DNA, the CDR3 is TGTGCCAGCAGGAGGGGGGGGAACTATGGCTACACCTTC. Translation: CASRRGGNYGYTF. This chain connects TRBV6-5 to TRBJ1-2; maybe TRBD1 (6 bases). The CDR3 contains 13 residues. In germline, CDR1 is MNHEY, CDR2 SVGAGI. V shed 6 bases and J shed 2 bases, with 10 bases lying between them.

The V and J genes are TRBV7-2 and TRBJ1-2, with TRBD1 as a possible D gene (6 bases). This CDR3 comprises 13 residues. The V gene's germline CDR1 is SGHTA and CDR2 FQGNSA. Trimming removed 3 bases from V and 7 bases from J, with 12 bases in between. In DNA, the CDR3 is TGTGCCAGCAGCTTGGACAGCCTTGGTGGCTACACCTTC. This translates into CASSLDSLGGYTF. The full variable domain, completed using reference TRBV7-2 and TRBJ1-2, is GAGVSQSPSNKVTEKGKDVELRCDPISGHTALYWYRQSLGQGLEFLIYFQGNSAPDKSGLPSDRFSAERTGGSVSTLTIQRTQQEDSAVYLCASSLDSLGGYTFGSGTRLTVV.

There are many counts of this clonotype. V usage is TRBV29-1 and J usage is TRBJ2-7; TRBD1 is a possible D gene (6 bases). Germline V gene sequence: CDR1 SQVTM, CDR2 ANQGSEA. Trimming removed 4 bases at V and 6 bases at J, with 16 bases between. The CDR3 is 13 amino acids. The CDR3, as DNA: TGCAGCGTTGGGATTCAGGGGAAGGGCGAGCAGTACTTC. Protein sequence: CSVGIQGKGEQYF.